This T cell receptor (beta chain) was sequenced in a study of blood T cell repertoires in COVID-19. For the study at large: The origin of the acute and convalescent COVID-19 samples was the United States, Italy and Spain. T cells, B-cell-depleted T cells, or PBMCs supplied cDNA or gDNA.

Original processing methods: Amplification of reference gene primers provided the estimated nucleated cell counts. Sequencing was performed with immunoSEQ multiplex PCR; in TCRdb, only in-frame clones are kept and a portion is missing. V and J calls and clone size come straight from that table; D and trimming were deduced from the DNA. The data show around 280,000 clones, 75% to 90% seen once. The CDR3 length is 13 residues. V lost 6 bases and J lost 6, with 14 bases in between. CDR1 is MNHEY and CDR2 is SVGAGI in the germline V gene. The specimen was peripheral blood. The genes are TRBV6-5 and TRBJ1-2; a possible D gene is TRBD1 (6 bases). The sequence was obtained from a woman in her fifties or sixties who had recovered from COVID-19. The CDR3 DNA reads as TGTGCCAGCAGAACGGACAGTAAGGATGGCTACACCTTC. This encodes CASRTDSKDGYTF.